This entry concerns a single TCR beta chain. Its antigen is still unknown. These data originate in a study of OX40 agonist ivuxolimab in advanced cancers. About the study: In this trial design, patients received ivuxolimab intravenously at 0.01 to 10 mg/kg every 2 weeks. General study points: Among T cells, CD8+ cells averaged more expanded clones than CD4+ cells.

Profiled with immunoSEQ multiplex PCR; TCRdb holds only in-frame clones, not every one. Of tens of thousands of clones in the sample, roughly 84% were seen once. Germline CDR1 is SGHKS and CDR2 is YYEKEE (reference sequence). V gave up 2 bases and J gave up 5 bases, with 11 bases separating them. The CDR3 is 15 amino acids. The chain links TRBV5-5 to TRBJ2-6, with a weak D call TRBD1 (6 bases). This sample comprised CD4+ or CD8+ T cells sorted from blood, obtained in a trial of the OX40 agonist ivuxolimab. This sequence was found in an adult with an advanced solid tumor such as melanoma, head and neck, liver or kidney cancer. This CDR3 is CASSLPGARANVLTF. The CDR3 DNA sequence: TGTGCCAGCAGCTTACCAGGGGCCAGGGCCAACGTCCTGACTTTC. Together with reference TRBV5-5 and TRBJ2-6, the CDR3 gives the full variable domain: DAGVTQSPTHLIKTRGQQVTLRCSPISGHKSVSWYQQVLGQGPQFIFQYYEKEERGRGNFPDRFSARQFPNYSSELNVNALLLGDSALYLCASSLPGARANVLTFGAGSRLTVL.